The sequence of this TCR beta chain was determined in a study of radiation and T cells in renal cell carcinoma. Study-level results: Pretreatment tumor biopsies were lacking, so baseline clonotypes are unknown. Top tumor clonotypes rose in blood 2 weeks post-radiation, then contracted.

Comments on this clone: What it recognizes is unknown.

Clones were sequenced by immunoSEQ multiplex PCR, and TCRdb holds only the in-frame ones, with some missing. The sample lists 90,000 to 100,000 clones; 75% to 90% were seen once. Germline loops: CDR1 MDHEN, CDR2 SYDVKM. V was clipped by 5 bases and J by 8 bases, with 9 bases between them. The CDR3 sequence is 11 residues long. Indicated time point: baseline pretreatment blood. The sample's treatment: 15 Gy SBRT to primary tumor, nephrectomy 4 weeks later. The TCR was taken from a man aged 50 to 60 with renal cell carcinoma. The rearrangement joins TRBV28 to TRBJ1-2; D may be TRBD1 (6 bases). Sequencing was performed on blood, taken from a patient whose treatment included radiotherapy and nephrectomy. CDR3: CASSTGLGYTF. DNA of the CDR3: TGTGCCAGCAGTACAGGGCTCGGCTACACCTTC.